This TCR beta chain was retrieved from a study of T cells of healthy individuals. The CDR3 spans 12 residues. The ends lost 9 bases at V and 9 bases at J; junction bases unmatched: 5. Germline V CDR1 and CDR2: LNHDA, SQIVND (reference sequence). Using its own MiXCR run on the 5' RACE reads, TCRdb lists one record per CDR3 protein. Seen here are 40,000 to 65,000 distinct CDR3 sequences, roughly 14% observed once, and the top ten hold around 15%. There are a few counts of this clonotype. V gene TRBV19 combines with J gene TRBJ1-6, with 7 nucleotides matching TRBD1. This TCR was sampled from a human donor in good health. CDR3 loop: CARTGVSSPLHF. As DNA, the CDR3 is TGTGCCAGAACAGGGGTGAGTTCACCCCTCCACTTT. The complete variable domain, with remaining parts taken from reference TRBV19 and TRBJ1-6, reads DGGITQSPKYLFRKEGQNVTLSCEQNLNHDAMYWYRQDPGQGLRLIYYSQIVNDFQKGDIAEGYSVSREKKESFPLTVTSAQKNPTAFYLCARTGVSSPLHFGNGTRLTVT.